The TCR beta chain described here comes from a study of vaccination and CD4 T cells after COVID-19. Study-wide background: Each convalescent patient was PCR positive for SARS-CoV-2 on nasal swab; roughly nine cases were mild and one severe. The authors exposed cells to overlapping spike peptides derived from SARS-CoV-2, HCoV-NL63, HCoV-OC43 and HCoV-229E. Study-level results: The authors identified 304 of 307 vaccine-specific clones in convalescent patients as spike mono-reactive.

Looked up from germline, CDR1 is SGHRS and CDR2 is YFSETQ. The CDR3 consists of 16 residues. Trimming cost V 2 bases and J 7 bases, with 21 bases left between them. Oncomine TCR Beta short-read sequencing was applied to DNA from cultured CD4+ T cells. Genomic DNA from cultured CD4+ T cells was extracted. TCRdb reanalysed the PCR reads using MiXCR and keeps one entry per CDR3 protein. Of 10,000 to 15,000 distinct CDR3 sequences listed, approximately 60% are singletons. To note about this clonotype: The antigen is unknown.

The sample's treatment: roughly 10-day PBMC culture with coronavirus spike peptide pools or control peptides (ViraFEST assay). The chain uses TRBV5-1 and TRBJ1-2, with unresolved D. The sequence was collected from a human donor who had recovered from COVID-19. Sequencing input: CD4+ T cells from blood, cultured in vitro. The CDR3 DNA sequence: TGCGCCAGCAGCTTTCAGACAATCCGAAGCTCTGGTGGCTACACCTTC. This sequence encodes CASSFQTIRSSGGYTF.